Below, 28 T cell receptor beta chains from the same sample are listed, as sequenced in a study of blood T cell repertoires in COVID-19. Sequenced by immunoSEQ multiplex PCR; TCRdb stores in-frame clones only, minus some. The profile shows about 220,000 clones, 82% of them singletons. The source material was PBMCs or T cells enriched from blood (not recorded which). The receptors here all came from a woman in her sixties or seventies who had recovered from COVID-19.

This clone appeared a few times. The chain links TRBV11-3 to TRBJ2-1; TRBD2 matches at 10 bases. The trim removed 1 base at V and 13 bases at J, leaving 4 bases unmatched. From germline, CDR1 is SGHNT and CDR2 YENEEA. This CDR3 has 13 residues. This chain's CDR3 is CASSLGSSGSQFF. The CDR3 DNA sequence: TGTGCCAGCAGCTTAGGGTCTAGCGGGAGTCAGTTCTTC.

The rearrangement joins TRBV15 to TRBJ1-6; D unresolved. The germline gives CDR1 LNHNV, CDR2 YYDKDF (reference sequence). The CDR3 consists of 14 residues. V was trimmed by 0 bases and J by 6 bases, leaving 6 bases between them. The CDR3 DNA follows: TGTGCCACCAGCAGAGATCGGTTTAATTCACCCCTCCACTTT. It translates to CATSRDRFNSPLHF.

The chain links TRBV30 to TRBJ1-6; tentative D call: TRBD1 (6 bases). V was pared by 1 base and J by 3 bases, with 13 bases between. The length of the CDR3 is 16 residues. Germline loops: CDR1 GTSNPN, CDR2 SVGIG (reference sequence). The CDR3 DNA follows: TGTGCCTGGAGTGGGGTGAGGGGGTACTATAATTCACCCCTCCACTTT. It yields the protein CAWSGVRGYYNSPLHF.

The rearrangement joins TRBV2 to TRBJ1-4; the match to TRBD1 covers 9 bases. The V segment lost 10 bases and the J segment 7 bases; nucleotides outside the gene matches: 7. The germline CDR1 and CDR2 sequences are SNHLY and FYNNEI. CDR3 length equals 13 residues. The CDR3 protein is CATGTGMGEKLFF. The CDR3 DNA reads TGTGCCACCGGGACAGGGATGGGTGAAAAACTGTTTTTT.

The genes are TRBV11-3 and TRBJ2-1; tentatively, D is TRBD2 (7 bases). V shed 7 bases and J shed 0 bases, with 28 bases lying between them. The CDR3 length is 20 residues. Germline CDR1 and CDR2: SGHNT and YENEEA. CDR3 residues: CASTWRGGEYELSSYNEQFF. DNA of the CDR3: TGTGCCAGCACCTGGAGGGGGGGCGAATACGAACTGAGCTCCTACAATGAGCAGTTCTTC.

The chain carries TRBV7-9 and TRBJ2-3; tentatively, D is TRBD1 (6 bases). The length of the CDR3 is 15 residues. In germline, CDR1 is SEHNR, CDR2 FQNEAQ (reference sequence). V lost 6 bases, J lost 0 bases, and 13 bases lay in between. For the CDR3, the DNA is TGTGCCAGCAGTTACGGGACAATGAGCACAGATACGCAGTATTTT. Protein product: CASSYGTMSTDTQYF.

J is TRBJ1-4 and V is TRBV18; TRBD1 might be the D (6 bases). The CDR3 runs 16 residues. Germline V lookup: CDR1 KGHSH, CDR2 LQKENI. The V end lost 4 bases, the J end lost 1 base, and 13 bases lay between the germline ends. CDR3 bases: TGTGCCAGCTCACTCCGGGACACCCAAACTAATGAAAAACTGTTTTTT. The encoded protein is CASSLRDTQTNEKLFF.

The chain couples TRBV6-2 or TRBV6-3 to TRBJ1-2; tentatively, D is TRBD1 (5 bases). CDR1 MNHEY and CDR2 SVGEGT come from the germline V gene. V was shortened by 4 bases and J by 4 bases, with 10 bases between the two germline ends. The CDR3 sequence is 13 residues long. The CDR3: CASSSWTLYGYTF. CDR3 DNA sequence: TGTGCCAGCAGTTCGTGGACACTCTATGGCTACACCTTC.

The chain joins TRBV7-2 to TRBJ1-4; 9 bases map to TRBD1. CDR1 and CDR2 from the germline V gene are SGHTA and FQGNSA. Trimming took 4 bases from V and 6 from J; bases not matched to a gene: 6. CDR3 length: 15 residues. CDR3 region: CASSYSGTGYEKLFF. The CDR3 DNA follows: TGTGCCAGCAGCTACTCCGGGACAGGGTATGAAAAACTGTTTTTT.

A single count supports this clone. This chain connects TRBV27 to TRBJ2-1; 8 positions agree with TRBD2. In germline, CDR1 is MNHEY, CDR2 SMNVEV (reference sequence). CDR3 size: 18 residues. The V segment lost 5 bases and the J segment 7 bases; nucleotides outside the gene matches: 19. CDR3 DNA sequence: TGTGCCAGCAGTCCCGAGCGGATACAGCGGGGGTTTCGAAATGAGCAGTTCTTC. Encoded protein: CASSPERIQRGFRNEQFF.

Comment on this clone: Other DNA sequences in this specimen translate into the identical CDR3. The V call is TRBV12-3 or TRBV12-4, the J call TRBJ1-2; 7 bases match TRBD1. This CDR3 has 13 residues. V dropped 6 bases and J dropped 2; count of bases not matched to a gene: 3. The DNA of the CDR3 is TGTGCCAGCAGCTCGGACAGGAACTATGGCTACACCTTC. It specifies CASSSDRNYGYTF.

The chain employs TRBV10-3 and TRBJ2-2, with TRBD1 identical over 7 bases. The length of the CDR3 is 15 residues. Losses at the gene ends were 4 bases for V and 2 bases for J; bases not matched to a gene: 4. The germline V gene encodes CDR1 ENHRY and CDR2 SYGVKD. Here the CDR3 DNA reads TGTGCCATCAGTGGGGGACAGTTCAACACCGGGGAGCTGTTTTTT. This translates into CAISGGQFNTGELFF.

The chain combines TRBV18 with TRBJ2-7; D is perhaps TRBD2 (7 bases). The CDR3 loop spans 16 amino acids. Germline V lookup: CDR1 KGHSH, CDR2 LQKENI. V was pared by 1 base and J by 1 base, with 14 bases between. The CDR3 nucleotides read TGTGCCAGCTCACCACAAGGCGGGGGCAGATCCTACGAGCAGTACTTC. Translation gives CASSPQGGGRSYEQYF.

The rearrangement links TRBV24-1 to TRBJ2-5, with 11 positions matching TRBD2. CDR3 length: 20 residues. Germline-derived CDR1 and CDR2 are KGHDR and SFDVKD. Germline trimming cut 2 bases from V and 5 bases from J; bases unmatched to any gene: 18. The DNA of the CDR3 is TGTGCCACCAGTGATTCACAGGGAAGAGGGCTAGCGGGGGGCAGCGAGACCCAGTACTTC. It is translated as CATSDSQGRGLAGGSETQYF.

This rearrangement joins TRBV7-2 to TRBJ2-7; D may be TRBD1 (5 bases). The CDR3 loop spans 14 amino acids. V was clipped by 1 base and J by 5 bases, with 12 bases between them. The V gene's germline CDR1 is SGHTA and CDR2 FQGNSA. DNA for the CDR3: TGTGCCAGCAGCTTAGTTAAGGGGCTCAACGAGCAGTACTTC. This translates into CASSLVKGLNEQYF.

J is TRBJ1-2 and V is TRBV5-4; D is uncertain. In germline, CDR1 is SGHNT, CDR2 YYREEE (reference sequence). CDR3 length: 13 residues. With 4 bases removed from V and 2 bases from J, the gap between germline ends came to 9 bases. CDR3 nucleotide sequence: TGTGCCAGCAGCGTAGACGGGAACTATGGCTACACCTTC. Protein product: CASSVDGNYGYTF.

This sequence joins TRBV6-5 and TRBJ2-2, with D perhaps matching TRBD2 (5 bases). V was pared by 5 bases and J by 3 bases, with 7 bases between. CDR3 size: 13 residues. Germline V gene data show CDR1 as MNHEY and CDR2 as SVGAGI. CDR3 loop: CASSLAYTGELFF. The CDR3 bases are TGTGCCAGCAGTCTAGCTTACACCGGGGAGCTGTTTTTT.

V usage is TRBV14 and J usage is TRBJ2-3; unclear D gene. V was cut by 0 bases and J by 2 bases, with 6 bases left in between. CDR1 is SGHDN, CDR2 FVKESK, per germline. The CDR3 extends over 14 amino acids. CDR3 region: CASSQEEATDTQYF. The CDR3 DNA reads as TGTGCCAGCAGCCAAGAAGAGGCCACAGATACGCAGTATTTT.

The J gene is TRBJ1-6, the V gene TRBV7-2, with a possible D match to TRBD1 (5 bases). Germline CDR1 SGHTA, CDR2 FQGNSA. V was pared by 1 base and J by 10 bases, with 11 bases between. This CDR3 has 14 amino acids. The CDR3 region is CASSLEGVISPLHF. The CDR3 DNA follows: TGTGCCAGCAGCTTAGAAGGGGTCATATCACCCCTCCACTTT.

The V call is TRBV27, the J call TRBJ1-5; D is possibly TRBD1 (5 bases). Looked up from germline, CDR1 is MNHEY and CDR2 is SMNVEV (reference sequence). With 5 bases removed from V and 3 bases from J, the gap between germline ends came to 8 bases. The CDR3 has 13 residues. Here the CDR3 reads CASSQGYNQPQHF. In DNA, the CDR3 is TGTGCCAGCAGTCAGGGATACAATCAGCCCCAGCATTTT.

To note about this clone: The sample contains more than one DNA sequence encoding this CDR3. In DNA form, the CDR3 reads TGTGCCAGCTCACCGGGACAGAATCAGCCCCAGCATTTT. Residues: CASSPGQNQPQHF. This chain links TRBV18 with TRBJ1-5; TRBD1 agrees at 7 bases. Losses at the gene ends were 3 bases for V and 4 bases for J; bases not matched to a gene: 0. Germline V gives CDR1 KGHSH, CDR2 LQKENI. This CDR3 contains 13 residues.

This rearrangement joins TRBV7-3 to TRBJ2-5; 7 nucleotides line up with TRBD2. CDR1 and CDR2 (germline): SGHTA, FQGTGA. There are 15 residues in the CDR3. Trimming at V came to 3 bases and at J to 4 bases, leaving 8 bases not matched to a gene. The CDR3 nucleotides are TGTGCCAGCAGCTTCTCGGGCGGGGGTGGAGAGACCCAGTACTTC. Encoded protein: CASSFSGGGGETQYF.

The rearrangement joins TRBV3-1 (or the pseudogene TRBV3-2) to TRBJ2-7, with TRBD1 identical over 9 bases. Looked up from germline, CDR1 is LGHDT and CDR2 is YNNKEL (reference sequence). The length of the CDR3 is 17 residues. V shed 2 bases, J shed 2 bases, and the junction held 10 bases outside the gene matches. DNA of the CDR3: TGTGCCAGCAGCCAACTTTACAGGGGGCCACAGACCTACGAGCAGTACTTC. Residues: CASSQLYRGPQTYEQYF.

The chain has TRBV14 and TRBJ1-1; D is possibly TRBD1 (6 bases). Germline CDR1 SGHDN, CDR2 FVKESK. CDR3 length: 16 residues. Between the trimmed V and J ends, which lost 3 bases and 1 base, there was a span of 15 bases. CDR3 nucleotides: TGTGCCAGCAGCCAGATGACAGGCCTAGGGAACACTGAAGCTTTCTTT. Its protein product is CASSQMTGLGNTEAFF.

This clone was seen only a few times. The CDR3 bases are TGTGCCAGCAGCTCCTACCACGGGGAGCTGTTTTTT. Protein: CASSSYHGELFF. V usage is TRBV7-2 and J usage is TRBJ2-2; D gene unclear. Deletions cut 4 bases from V and 7 bases from J, with 7 bases between. The length of the CDR3 is 12 residues. The germline V gene has CDR1 SGHTA and CDR2 FQGNSA.

V usage is TRBV4-2 and J usage is TRBJ2-2, with TRBD2 matching 10 bases. V shed 1 base and J 1 base; nucleotides not matched to a gene: 0. This CDR3 spans 16 amino acids. Germline CDR1 reads LGHNA; CDR2 reads YNFKEQ. The CDR3 DNA follows: TGTGCCAGCAGCCAAGTAGCGGGGGGGAACACCGGGGAGCTGTTTTTT. It yields the protein CASSQVAGGNTGELFF.

The CDR3 spells CASGLGTSGRFHEQYF. CDR3 sequence (DNA): TGTGCTAGTGGTTTGGGGACTAGCGGGAGGTTCCACGAGCAGTACTTC. The genes are TRBV12-5 and TRBJ2-7, with 14 bases fitting TRBD2. The V segment lost 1 base and the J segment 5 bases; nucleotides outside the gene matches: 4. The CDR3 length is 16 residues. From germline, CDR1 is LGHNT and CDR2 FRNRAP.

The chain recombines TRBV30 with TRBJ1-2; unclear D gene. The CDR3 has 13 amino acids. The V end was cut by 4 bases, the J end by 2 bases, with 11 bases between. Germline V gene lookup returns CDR1 GTSNPN and CDR2 SVGIG (reference sequence). The DNA for the CDR3 is TGTGCCTGGACTACGACGGGAAACTATGGCTACACCTTC. Its protein is CAWTTTGNYGYTF.